This entry lists 21 T cell receptor beta chains sequenced from one sample in a study of blood T cell repertoires in COVID-19. The method was immunoSEQ multiplex PCR; TCRdb's version includes in-frame clones alone and lacks a portion of them. The sample carries a few hundred thousand clones, 90% recorded once. The sample comprised PBMCs or T cells enriched from blood (not recorded which). Every receptor here comes from a man younger than 30 who had recovered from COVID-19.

The sample holds one count of this clone. Written as DNA, the CDR3 is TGCAGCGTTGAGGCGGCAGGGGGCCGTGGGATGAACACTGAAGCTTTCTTT. This encodes CSVEAAGGRGMNTEAFF. The genes are TRBV29-1 and TRBJ1-1, with 8 bases identical to TRBD1. The CDR3 loop spans 17 amino acids. J lost 0 bases, V lost 3 bases, and 12 bases had no gene match. CDR1 SQVTM and CDR2 ANQGSEA come from the germline V gene.

Note on this clone: The sample holds other DNA sequences that translate to the same CDR3. The chain is built from TRBV27 and TRBJ1-5; 10 nucleotides agree with TRBD1. The ends lost 5 bases at V and 6 bases at J; junction bases unmatched: 1. Per germline, CDR1 MNHEY and CDR2 SMNVEV (reference sequence). CDR3 length: 13 amino acids. The CDR3 DNA follows: TGTGCCAGCAGTGGGACAGGGGTTCAGCCCCAGCATTTT. This sequence encodes CASSGTGVQPQHF.

V gene TRBV19 combines with J gene TRBJ2-1; possibly TRBD1 for D (5 bases). The V gene's germline CDR1 is LNHDA and CDR2 SQIVND (reference sequence). The CDR3 has 15 residues. Trimming cost V 4 bases and J 0 bases, with 10 bases left between them. CDR3 DNA sequence: TGTGCCAGTAGTACCCTGCAGGGCTCCTACAATGAGCAGTTCTTC. Its translation is CASSTLQGSYNEQFF.

V and J are TRBV3-1 (or the pseudogene TRBV3-2) and TRBJ1-3, with TRBD1 as a possible D gene (6 bases). Trimming left V 6 bases short and J 5 bases short, with 17 bases between. The CDR3 has 15 residues. CDR1 and CDR2 from the germline V gene are LGHDT and YNNKEL (reference sequence). The CDR3 DNA reads TGTGCCAGCAGGGCAGAACAGGGTGACCGAAACACCATATATTTT. Its protein is CASRAEQGDRNTIYF.

This clone occurred once. The chain employs TRBV5-4 and TRBJ1-2; D is uncertain. The CDR3 is 13 residues long. Germline assignment: CDR1 SGHNT and CDR2 YYREEE (reference sequence). V was trimmed by 0 bases and J by 6 bases, leaving 9 bases between them. In DNA, the CDR3 is TGTGCCAGCAGCTTGGCCGTAACAGATGGCTACACCTTC. Protein product: CASSLAVTDGYTF.

The chain links TRBV9 to TRBJ1-1; 7 bases fit TRBD1. CDR1 and CDR2 from the germline V gene are SGDLS and YYNGEE. The CDR3 has 16 residues. V shed 2 bases and J 1 base; nucleotides not matched to a gene: 8. Written as DNA, the CDR3 is TGTGCCAGCAGCGTGAAACCGGGACAGCCGAACACTGAAGCTTTCTTT. Its translation is CASSVKPGQPNTEAFF.

The CDR3 is CASSLEDTTYNEQFF. The CDR3 nucleotides are TGCGCCAGCAGCTTGGAGGACACCACCTACAATGAGCAGTTCTTC. The chain employs TRBV5-1 and TRBJ2-1, with TRBD1 as a possible D gene (5 bases). Per germline, CDR1 SGHRS and CDR2 YFSETQ. Trimming shortened V by 0 bases and J by 2 bases, and 9 bases separated the two germline ends. This CDR3 has 15 amino acids.

This sequence joins TRBV7-8 and TRBJ1-2; the D gene is possibly TRBD1 (5 bases). Trimming removed 7 bases from V and 7 bases from J, with 13 bases in between. The CDR3 has 12 amino acids. The germline V gene encodes CDR1 SGHVS and CDR2 FQNEAQ. CDR3 amino acids: CASTSGNLGYTF. The CDR3 DNA is TGTGCCAGCACCTCAGGGAATCTTGGCTACACCTTC.

The CDR3 DNA is TGTGCCAGCAGCGGGGGACAGGGGGCCGGGAACACTGAAGCTTTCTTT. Translation gives CASSGGQGAGNTEAFF. This sequence joins TRBV5-4 and TRBJ1-1; 12 bases map to TRBD1. In germline, CDR1 is SGHNT, CDR2 YYREEE (reference sequence). This CDR3 has 16 amino acids. The trim removed 4 bases at V and 1 base at J, leaving 5 bases unmatched. Looking up the rest from reference TRBV5-4 and TRBJ1-1 gives the full variable domain: ETGVTQSPTHLIKTRGQQVTLRCSSQSGHNTVSWYQQALGQGPQFIFQYYREEENGRGNFPPRFSGLQFPNYSSELNVNALELDDSALYLCASSGGQGAGNTEAFFGQGTRLTVV.

Of note for this clone: Other DNA sequences of this sample code for an identical CDR3. The chain is built from TRBV27 and TRBJ1-2; 10 bases map to TRBD1. Germline CDR1 is MNHEY and CDR2 is SMNVEV (reference sequence). V lost 6 bases to trimming and J lost 2 bases; unmatched junction nucleotides: 0. The CDR3 is 13 amino acids. CDR3 loop: CASRDRGNYGYTF. For the CDR3, the DNA is TGTGCCAGCAGGGACAGGGGGAACTATGGCTACACCTTC.

The rearrangement joins TRBV2 to TRBJ1-1, with TRBD1 matching 7 bases. Germline V gene data show CDR1 as SNHLY and CDR2 as FYNNEI. This CDR3 is built from 16 residues. Losses at the gene ends were 4 bases for V and 0 bases for J; bases not matched to a gene: 8. CDR3 sequence: CASSGFRDRMNTEAFF. For the CDR3, the DNA is TGTGCCAGCAGTGGTTTCCGGGACAGAATGAACACTGAAGCTTTCTTT.

J is TRBJ2-7 and V is TRBV27; D gene ambiguous. V was clipped by 0 bases and J by 2 bases, with 14 bases between them. The CDR3 consists of 16 residues. Germline CDR1 and CDR2: MNHEY and SMNVEV (reference sequence). The CDR3 nucleotides read TGTGCCAGCAGTTTATCGTCCTTGGCTTCAACCTACGAGCAGTACTTC. Encoded protein: CASSLSSLASTYEQYF.

The V and J genes are TRBV28 and TRBJ1-2; 9 nucleotides align to TRBD1. The V and J ends lost 4 bases and 8 bases, in that order; junction bases with no gene match: 5. CDR1 and CDR2 from the germline V gene are MDHEN and SYDVKM. The CDR3 runs 13 residues. The CDR3: CASSSGQGSGYTF. CDR3 nucleotides: TGTGCCAGCAGTTCCGGACAGGGGAGCGGCTACACCTTC.

The rearrangement uses TRBV27 and TRBJ1-5; D uncertain. The CDR3 runs to 14 residues. Per germline, CDR1 MNHEY and CDR2 SMNVEV (reference sequence). V lost 2 bases and J lost 0, with 5 bases in between. The CDR3 loop reads CASSLRGSNQPQHF. CDR3 nucleotides: TGTGCCAGCAGTTTAAGAGGTAGCAATCAGCCCCAGCATTTT.

V and J are TRBV7-9 and TRBJ1-1, with 8 bases matching TRBD1. Germline CDR1 SEHNR, CDR2 FQNEAQ (reference sequence). The V and J ends lost 3 bases and 4 bases, in that order; junction bases with no gene match: 7. This CDR3 is 15 amino acids long. The CDR3 protein is CASSLTGAESTEAFF. CDR3 DNA sequence: TGTGCCAGCAGCTTGACAGGGGCGGAGTCCACTGAAGCTTTCTTT.

The genes are TRBV2 and TRBJ2-6; 7 bases line up with TRBD1. The CDR3 runs to 16 residues. In germline, CDR1 is SNHLY, CDR2 FYNNEI. After removal of 4 bases from V and 4 bases from J, the junction contained 7 bases not matched to a gene. The CDR3 nucleotides are TGTGCCAGCAGTGTTAGGACAGGCTCCGGGGCCAACGTCCTGACTTTC. Protein product: CASSVRTGSGANVLTF.

This rearrangement joins TRBV5-4 to TRBJ1-3, with D perhaps matching TRBD1 (6 bases). Trimming shortened V by 0 bases and J by 0 bases, and 10 bases separated the two germline ends. CDR1 SGHNT and CDR2 YYREEE come from the germline V gene (reference sequence). CDR3 size: 16 residues. The CDR3: CASSLDRATSGNTIYF. The CDR3 DNA reads TGTGCCAGCAGCTTGGACAGGGCCACCTCTGGAAACACCATATATTTT. The full variable domain, its missing parts supplied by reference TRBV5-4 and TRBJ1-3, is ETGVTQSPTHLIKTRGQQVTLRCSSQSGHNTVSWYQQALGQGPQFIFQYYREEENGRGNFPPRFSGLQFPNYSSELNVNALELDDSALYLCASSLDRATSGNTIYFGEGSWLTVV.

This clone showed up just once. The V and J genes are TRBV9 and TRBJ1-2, with TRBD1 matching 7 bases. The ends lost 4 bases at V and 4 bases at J; junction bases unmatched: 10. The length of the CDR3 is 15 residues. Germline CDR1 reads SGDLS; CDR2 reads YYNGEE. Here the CDR3 reads CASSPGQAEIYGYTF. The CDR3 DNA follows: TGTGCCAGCAGCCCCGGACAGGCTGAGATCTATGGCTACACCTTC.

This chain links TRBV2 with TRBJ2-1; D possibly corresponds to TRBD2 (5 bases). The V gene lost 1 base and the J gene lost 12 bases, with 7 bases spanning the gap. Germline V gives CDR1 SNHLY, CDR2 FYNNEI. The CDR3 contains 11 residues. CDR3 sequence reads: CASSEGAGQFF. As DNA, the CDR3 is TGTGCCAGCAGTGAAGGTGCGGGGCAGTTCTTC.

The genes are TRBV27 and TRBJ1-4; TRBD1 matches 8 bases. CDR3 length: 16 residues. Trimming cost V 6 bases and J 13 bases; bases outside gene matches: 19. Germline CDR1 MNHEY, CDR2 SMNVEV (reference sequence). This CDR3 reads CASSPTLGQGGSRLFF. In DNA form, the CDR3 reads TGTGCCAGCAGCCCAACCTTAGGACAGGGTGGAAGTAGACTGTTTTTT. The full variable domain, in which reference TRBV27 and TRBJ1-4 provide the parts outside the CDR3, is EAQVTQNPRYLITVTGKKLTVTCSQNMNHEYMSWYRQDPGLGLRQIYYSMNVEVTDKGDVPEGYKVSRKEKRNFPLILESPSPNQTSLYFCASSPTLGQGGSRLFFGSGTQLSVL.

The chain combines TRBV12-5 with TRBJ1-3; D not resolved. The CDR3 sequence is 19 residues long. The ends were cut back, 3 bases at V and 0 bases at J, with 21 bases in the middle. Per the germline V gene, CDR1 is LGHNT and CDR2 is FRNRAP. CDR3 in amino acids: CASGFLPLPPGSSGNTIYF. The CDR3 DNA reads TGTGCTAGTGGTTTTTTGCCCCTCCCCCCTGGTAGCTCTGGAAACACCATATATTTT.